These T cell receptor beta chains were read from a single sample in a study of graft-versus-host responses after intestinal transplantation. Produced via immunoSEQ multiplex PCR; TCRdb's table is partial and in-frame only. The data contain 37,000 or so clones, about 90% of them singletons. Sequencing used PBMCs, obtained around 330 days after intestinal transplant. The receptor source for this set is a human patient who received an intestinal transplant, so some T cells may come from the graft donor. Each CDR3 is given with its conserved first and last residue. A D gene is named only where the DNA matches it firmly. Only some rows state a clone size, as once, few, many or a class for expanded clones.

V gene: TRBV9; CDR3 length: 15; clone size: -; D gene: -; J gene: TRBJ2-3; CDR3 protein: CASSVLSASTDTQYF; CDR3 DNA: TGTGCCAGCAGCGTCCTCTCCGCGAGCACAGATACGCAGTATTTT
V gene: TRBV14; CDR3 length: 15; clone size: -; D gene: -; J gene: TRBJ1-1; CDR3 protein: CASSQALQANTEAFF; CDR3 DNA: TGTGCCAGCAGCCAAGCGTTACAGGCTAACACTGAAGCTTTCTTT
V gene: TRBV5-1; CDR3 length: 14; clone size: -; D gene: TRBD1; J gene: TRBJ1-1; CDR3 protein: CASNPGGVNTEAFF; CDR3 DNA: TGCGCCAGCAACCCAGGGGGCGTGAACACTGAAGCTTTCTTT
V gene: TRBV2; CDR3 length: 13; clone size: -; D gene: -; J gene: TRBJ2-7; CDR3 protein: CASSPFPIYEQYF; CDR3 DNA: TGTGCCAGCAGTCCATTCCCCATTTACGAGCAGTACTTC
V gene: TRBV6-1; CDR3 length: 13; clone size: once; D gene: -; J gene: TRBJ2-7; CDR3 protein: CASTEVVGYEQYF; CDR3 DNA: TGTGCCAGCACGGAAGTGGTAGGGTACGAGCAGTACTTC
V gene: TRBV6-6; CDR3 length: 15; clone size: -; D gene: TRBD1; J gene: TRBJ1-2; CDR3 protein: CASRTDRDSNYGYTF; CDR3 DNA: TGTGCCAGCAGGACCGACAGGGATTCTAACTATGGCTACACCTTC
V gene: TRBV6-8; CDR3 length: 16; clone size: -; D gene: -; J gene: TRBJ2-4; CDR3 protein: CASSQLAHLAKNIQYF; CDR3 DNA: TGTGCCAGCAGTCAACTAGCTCATTTAGCCAAAAACATTCAGTACTTC
V gene: TRBV6-1; CDR3 length: 16; clone size: -; D gene: -; J gene: TRBJ1-2; CDR3 protein: CASSENRWRVYYGYTF; CDR3 DNA: TGTGCCAGCAGTGAAAATCGATGGAGGGTTTACTATGGCTACACCTTC
V gene: TRBV18; CDR3 length: 16; clone size: -; D gene: -; J gene: TRBJ1-1; CDR3 protein: CASSRNRGLQNTEAFF; CDR3 DNA: TGTGCCAGCTCACGTAATCGGGGACTGCAGAACACTGAAGCTTTCTTT
V gene: TRBV6-5; CDR3 length: 10; clone size: -; D gene: -; J gene: TRBJ1-1; CDR3 protein: CASMDTEAFF; CDR3 DNA: TGTGCCAGCATGGACACTGAAGCTTTCTTT
V gene: TRBV2; CDR3 length: 15; clone size: -; D gene: TRBD1; J gene: TRBJ1-3; CDR3 protein: CASSDNRGTGNTIYF; CDR3 DNA: TGTGCCAGCAGTGACAACAGGGGAACTGGAAACACCATATATTTT